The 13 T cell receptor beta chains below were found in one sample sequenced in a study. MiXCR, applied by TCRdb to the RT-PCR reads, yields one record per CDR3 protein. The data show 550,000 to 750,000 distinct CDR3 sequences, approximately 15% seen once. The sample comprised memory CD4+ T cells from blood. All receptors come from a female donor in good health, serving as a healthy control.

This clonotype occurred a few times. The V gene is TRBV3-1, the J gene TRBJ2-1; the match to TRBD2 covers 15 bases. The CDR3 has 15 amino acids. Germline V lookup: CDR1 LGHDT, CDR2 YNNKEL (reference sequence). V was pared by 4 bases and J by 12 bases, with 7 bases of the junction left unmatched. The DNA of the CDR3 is TGTGCCAGCAGCCTCGGGACTAGCGGGAGGTCACCGCAGTTCTTC. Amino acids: CASSLGTSGRSPQFF.

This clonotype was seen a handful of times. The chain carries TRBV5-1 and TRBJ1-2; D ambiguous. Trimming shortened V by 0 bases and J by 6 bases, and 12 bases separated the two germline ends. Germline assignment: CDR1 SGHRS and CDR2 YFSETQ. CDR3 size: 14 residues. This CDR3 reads CASSLVFGGHGYTF. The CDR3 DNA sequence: TGCGCCAGCAGCTTGGTTTTCGGCGGACATGGCTACACCTTC.

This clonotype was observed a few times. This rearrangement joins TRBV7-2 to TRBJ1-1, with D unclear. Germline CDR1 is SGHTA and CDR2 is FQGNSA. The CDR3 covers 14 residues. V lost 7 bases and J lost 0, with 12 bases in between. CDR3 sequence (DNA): TGTGCCAGCACCTCTCTTACCGTGAACACTGAAGCTTTCTTT. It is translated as CASTSLTVNTEAFF.

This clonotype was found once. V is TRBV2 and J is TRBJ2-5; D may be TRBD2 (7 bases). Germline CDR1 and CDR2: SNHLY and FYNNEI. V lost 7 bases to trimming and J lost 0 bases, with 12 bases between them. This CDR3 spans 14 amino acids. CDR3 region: CASMAGANQETQYF. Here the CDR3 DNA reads TGTGCCAGCATGGCGGGGGCGAACCAAGAGACCCAGTACTTC. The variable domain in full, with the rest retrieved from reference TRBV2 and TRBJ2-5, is EPEVTQTPSHQVTQMGQEVILRCVPISNHLYFYWYRQILGQKVEFLVSFYNNEISEKSEIFDDQFSVERPDGSNFTLKIRSTKLEDSAMYFCASMAGANQETQYFGPGTRLLVL.

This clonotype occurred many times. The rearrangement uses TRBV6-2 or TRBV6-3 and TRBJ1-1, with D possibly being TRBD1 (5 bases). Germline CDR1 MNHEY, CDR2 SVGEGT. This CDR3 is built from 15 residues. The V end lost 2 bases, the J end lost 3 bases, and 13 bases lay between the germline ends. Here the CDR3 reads CASSYPIGTYTEAFF. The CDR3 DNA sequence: TGTGCCAGCAGTTACCCTATCGGGACGTACACTGAAGCTTTCTTT.

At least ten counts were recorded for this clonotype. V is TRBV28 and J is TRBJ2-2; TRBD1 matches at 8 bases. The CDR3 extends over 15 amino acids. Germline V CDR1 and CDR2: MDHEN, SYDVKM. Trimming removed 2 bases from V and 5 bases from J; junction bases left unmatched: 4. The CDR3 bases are TGTGCCAGCAGTTTAGGGACAGGTCAGACCGGGGAGCTGTTTTTT. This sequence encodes CASSLGTGQTGELFF.

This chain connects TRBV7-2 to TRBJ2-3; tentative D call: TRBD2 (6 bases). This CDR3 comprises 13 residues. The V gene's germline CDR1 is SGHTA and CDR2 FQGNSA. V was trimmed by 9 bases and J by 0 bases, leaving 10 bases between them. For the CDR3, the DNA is TGTGCCAGTAATAGCGGTAGCACAGATACGCAGTATTTT. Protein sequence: CASNSGSTDTQYF.

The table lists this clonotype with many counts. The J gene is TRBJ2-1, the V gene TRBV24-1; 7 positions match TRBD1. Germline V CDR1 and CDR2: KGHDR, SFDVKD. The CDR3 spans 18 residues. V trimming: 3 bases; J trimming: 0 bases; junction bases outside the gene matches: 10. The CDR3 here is CATSDPTGAKSSYNEQFF. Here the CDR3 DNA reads TGTGCCACCAGTGATCCTACAGGGGCGAAAAGCTCCTACAATGAGCAGTTCTTC.

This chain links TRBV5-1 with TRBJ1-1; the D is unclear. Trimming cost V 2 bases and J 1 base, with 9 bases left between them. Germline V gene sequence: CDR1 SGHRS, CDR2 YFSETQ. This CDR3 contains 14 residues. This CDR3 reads CASSLETQNTEAFF. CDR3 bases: TGCGCCAGCAGCTTAGAAACTCAGAACACTGAAGCTTTCTTT.

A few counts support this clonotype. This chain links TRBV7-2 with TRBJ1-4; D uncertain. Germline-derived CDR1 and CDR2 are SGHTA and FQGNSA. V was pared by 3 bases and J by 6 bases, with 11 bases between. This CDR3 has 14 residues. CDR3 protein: CASSFIGRDEKLFF. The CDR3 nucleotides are TGTGCCAGCAGCTTTATCGGGCGTGATGAAAAACTGTTTTTT. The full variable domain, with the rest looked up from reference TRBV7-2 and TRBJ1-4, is GAGVSQSPSNKVTEKGKDVELRCDPISGHTALYWYRQSLGQGLEFLIYFQGNSAPDKSGLPSDRFSAERTGGSVSTLTIQRTQQEDSAVYLCASSFIGRDEKLFFGSGTQLSVL.

This chain's CDR3 is CASSLDPGGERYTF. The CDR3 bases are TGTGCCAGCAGCTTGGATCCCGGGGGCGAGCGCTACACCTTC. V and J are TRBV5-4 and TRBJ1-2; TRBD1 is a possible D gene (6 bases). There are 14 residues in the CDR3. Germline CDR1 reads SGHNT; CDR2 reads YYREEE (reference sequence). V was clipped by 0 bases and J by 9 bases, with 15 bases between them.

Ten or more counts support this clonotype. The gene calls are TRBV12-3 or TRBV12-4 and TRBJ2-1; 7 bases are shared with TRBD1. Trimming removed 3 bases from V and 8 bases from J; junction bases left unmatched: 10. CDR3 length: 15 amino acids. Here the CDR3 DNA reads TGTGCCAGCAGTTTCCGACAGGGAGTTATCGATGAGCAGTTCTTC. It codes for CASSFRQGVIDEQFF.

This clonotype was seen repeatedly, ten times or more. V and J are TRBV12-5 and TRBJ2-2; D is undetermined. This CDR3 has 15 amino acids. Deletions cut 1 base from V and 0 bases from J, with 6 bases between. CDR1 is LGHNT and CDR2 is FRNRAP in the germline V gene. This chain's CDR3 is CASGLGPSNTGELFF. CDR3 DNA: TGTGCTAGTGGTTTGGGACCTTCGAACACCGGGGAGCTGTTTTTT. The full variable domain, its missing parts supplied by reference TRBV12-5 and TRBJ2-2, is DARVTQTPRHKVTEMGQEVTMRCQPILGHNTVFWYRQTMMQGLELLAYFRNRAPLDDSGMPKDRFSAEMPDATLATLKIQPSEPRDSAVYFCASGLGPSNTGELFFGEGSRLTVL.